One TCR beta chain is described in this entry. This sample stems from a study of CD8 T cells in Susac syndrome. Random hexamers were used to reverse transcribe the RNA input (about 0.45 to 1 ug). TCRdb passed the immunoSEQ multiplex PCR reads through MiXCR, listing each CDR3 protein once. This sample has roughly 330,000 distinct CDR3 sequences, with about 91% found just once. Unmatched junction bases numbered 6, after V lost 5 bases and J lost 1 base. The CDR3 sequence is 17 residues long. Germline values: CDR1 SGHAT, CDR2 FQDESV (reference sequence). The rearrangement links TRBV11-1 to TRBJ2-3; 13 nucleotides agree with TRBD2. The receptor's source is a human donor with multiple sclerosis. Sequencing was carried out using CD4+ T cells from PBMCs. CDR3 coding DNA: TGTGCCAGCAGCCTCCAAGGACTAGCGGGAGGCACAGATACGCAGTATTTT. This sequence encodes CASSLQGLAGGTDTQYF.